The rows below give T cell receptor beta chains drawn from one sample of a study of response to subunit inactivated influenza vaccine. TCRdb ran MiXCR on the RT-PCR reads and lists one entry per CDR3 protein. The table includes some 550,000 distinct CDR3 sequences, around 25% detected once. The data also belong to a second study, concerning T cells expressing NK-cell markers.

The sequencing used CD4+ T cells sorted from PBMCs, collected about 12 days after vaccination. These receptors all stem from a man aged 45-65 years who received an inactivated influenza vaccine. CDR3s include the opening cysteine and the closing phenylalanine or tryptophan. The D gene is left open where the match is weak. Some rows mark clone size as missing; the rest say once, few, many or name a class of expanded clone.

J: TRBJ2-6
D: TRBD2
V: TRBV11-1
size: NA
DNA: TGTGCCAGCAGCTCTTGGACTAGCCTGAGCTCTGGGGCCAACGTCCTGACTTTC
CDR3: CASSSWTSLSSGANVLTF

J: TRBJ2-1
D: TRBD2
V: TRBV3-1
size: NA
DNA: TGTGCCAGCAGCCTGCGGGAGGGATCAATCGAGCAGTTCTTC
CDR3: CASSLREGSIEQFF

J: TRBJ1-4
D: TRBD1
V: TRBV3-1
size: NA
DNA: TGTGCCAGCAGCCCAAGCCCGGGACAGGGTGTTGAAAAACTGTTTTTT
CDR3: CASSPSPGQGVEKLFF

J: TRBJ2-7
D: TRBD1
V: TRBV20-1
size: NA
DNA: TGCAGTGCTACAAACGTGGGACAGCCAGCCTACGAGCAGTACTTC
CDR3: CSATNVGQPAYEQYF

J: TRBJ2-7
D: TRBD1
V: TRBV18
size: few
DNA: TGTGCCAGCTCACAGGACAGGGGGGACGAGCAGTACTTC
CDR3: CASSQDRGDEQYF

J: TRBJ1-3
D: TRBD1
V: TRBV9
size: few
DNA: TGTGCCAGCAGCGTAGAAGCAGGGGGCCGAAACACCATATATTTT
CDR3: CASSVEAGGRNTIYF

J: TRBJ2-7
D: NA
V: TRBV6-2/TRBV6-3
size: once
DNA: TGTGCCAGCAGCCATACAAGGGGGGCCTACGAGCAGTACTTC
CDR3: CASSHTRGAYEQYF

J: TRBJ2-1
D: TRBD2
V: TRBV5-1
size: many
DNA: TGCGCCAGCAGGACTAGCGGCCCAAGGAATGAGCAGTTCTTC
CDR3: CASRTSGPRNEQFF

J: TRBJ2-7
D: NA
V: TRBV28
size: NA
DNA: TGTGCCAGCAGTCCACCGATGAACGAGCAGTACTTC
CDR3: CASSPPMNEQYF

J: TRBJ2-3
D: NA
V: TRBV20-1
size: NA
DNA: TGCAGTGCTAATAAGGGTAGCGGCGACAACACAGATACGCAGTATTTT
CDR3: CSANKGSGDNTDTQYF

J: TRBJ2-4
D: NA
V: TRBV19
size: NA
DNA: TGTGCCAGTAGCATCGGAAGACAGTTAGCCAAAAACATTCAGTACTTC
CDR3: CASSIGRQLAKNIQYF

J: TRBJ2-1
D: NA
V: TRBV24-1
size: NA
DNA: TGTGCCACCAGTGGCGGGGGACAGATCAATGAGCAGTTCTTC
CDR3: CATSGGGQINEQFF

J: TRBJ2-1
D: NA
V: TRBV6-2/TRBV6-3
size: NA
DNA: TGTGCCAGCAGTTACTCTAGGCAGTTTGGAGGACATGAGCAGTTCTTC
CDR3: CASSYSRQFGGHEQFF

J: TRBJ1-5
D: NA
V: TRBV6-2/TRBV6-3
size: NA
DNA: TGTGCCAGCAGTTACACGACGGGCCAGCCCCAGCATTTT
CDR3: CASSYTTGQPQHF

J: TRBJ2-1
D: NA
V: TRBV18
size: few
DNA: TGTGCCAGCTCACCGCCCCCAGGCGGGATTTATGAGCAGTTCTTC
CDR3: CASSPPPGGIYEQFF

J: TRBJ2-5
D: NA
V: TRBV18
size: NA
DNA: TGTGCCAGCTGCCGGGGCCGACAAGAGACCCAGTACTTC
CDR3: CASCRGRQETQYF

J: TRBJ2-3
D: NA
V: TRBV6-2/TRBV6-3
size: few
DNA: TGTGCCAGCAGTTACGTTGGAACGGGTTATACGCAGTATTTT
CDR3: CASSYVGTGYTQYF

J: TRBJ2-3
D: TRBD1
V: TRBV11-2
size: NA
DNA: TGTGCCAGCACCCCAGGGACAGGGATATTTTTCGGCACAGATACGCAGTATTTT
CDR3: CASTPGTGIFFGTDTQYF

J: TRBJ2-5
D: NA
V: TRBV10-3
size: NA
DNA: TGTGCCATCAGTACTTCCCAAGAGACCCAGTACTTC
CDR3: CAISTSQETQYF

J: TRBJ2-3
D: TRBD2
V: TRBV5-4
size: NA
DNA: TGTGCCAGCAGTTCCAGCGGGACGAGCACAGATACGCAGTATTTT
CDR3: CASSSSGTSTDTQYF

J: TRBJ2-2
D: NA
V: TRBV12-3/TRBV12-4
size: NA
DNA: TGTGCCAGCACTCAACATGGCAGCGGATACTCGGGGGAGCTGTTTTTT
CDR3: CASTQHGSGYSGELFF

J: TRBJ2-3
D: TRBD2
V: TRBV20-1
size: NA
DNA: TGCAGTGCTATAGCTGGGGCTAGCGGGAGGGCCGGGGGAGATACGCAGTATTTT
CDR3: CSAIAGASGRAGGDTQYF

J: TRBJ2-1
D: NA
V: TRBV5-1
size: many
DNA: TGCGCCAGCAGCCGGGTTGCAGTAAATGAGCAGTTCTTC
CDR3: CASSRVAVNEQFF

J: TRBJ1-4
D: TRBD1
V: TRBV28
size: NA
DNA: TGTGCCAGCAGAACAGGGGGGTTTAATGAAAAACTGTTTTTT
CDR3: CASRTGGFNEKLFF

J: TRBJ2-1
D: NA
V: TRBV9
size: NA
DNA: TGTGCCAGCAGCGTAGCAGGACAGCCCTACAATGAGCAGTTCTTC
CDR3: CASSVAGQPYNEQFF

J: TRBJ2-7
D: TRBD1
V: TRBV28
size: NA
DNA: TGTGCCAGCAGTTACCGGGACAGGGACTCCTACGAGCAGTACTTC
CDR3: CASSYRDRDSYEQYF

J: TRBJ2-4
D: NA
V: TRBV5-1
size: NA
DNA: TGCGCCAGCAGCTTCCCGACAGGAGCCAAAAACATTCAGTACTTC
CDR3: CASSFPTGAKNIQYF

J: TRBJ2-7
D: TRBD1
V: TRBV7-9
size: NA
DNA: TGTGCCAGCAGCCCCGGGCGCAGGGGGTCCTACGAGCAGTACTTC
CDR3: CASSPGRRGSYEQYF

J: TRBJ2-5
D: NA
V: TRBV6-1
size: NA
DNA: TGTGCCAGCAGTGTCCTCGCCCCCTTCCAAGAGACCCAGTACTTC
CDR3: CASSVLAPFQETQYF

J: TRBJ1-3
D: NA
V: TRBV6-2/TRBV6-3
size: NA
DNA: TGTGCCAGCCGGAGACTTTCTGGAAACACCATATATTTT
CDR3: CASRRLSGNTIYF

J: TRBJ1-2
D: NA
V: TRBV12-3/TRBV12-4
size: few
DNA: TGTGCCAGCAGTGTGGTACTCGGACGATATGGCTACACCTTC
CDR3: CASSVVLGRYGYTF

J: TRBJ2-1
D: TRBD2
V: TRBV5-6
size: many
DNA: TGTGCCAGCAGCCCATGGACTAGTTACAATGAGCAGTTCTTC
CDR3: CASSPWTSYNEQFF

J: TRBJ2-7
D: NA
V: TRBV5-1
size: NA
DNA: TGCGCCAGCAGCTTGGGGGGGGCGTCCTACGAGCAGTACTTC
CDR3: CASSLGGASYEQYF

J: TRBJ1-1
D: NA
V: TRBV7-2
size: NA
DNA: TGTGCCAGCAGCACCCGGATGAACACTGAAGCTTTCTTT
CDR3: CASSTRMNTEAFF

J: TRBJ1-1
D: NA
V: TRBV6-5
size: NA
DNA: TGTGCCAGCAGTTACTCGGGGGCTGCGGACACTGAAGCTTTCTTT
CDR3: CASSYSGAADTEAFF

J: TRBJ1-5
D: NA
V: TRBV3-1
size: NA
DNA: TGTGCCAGCAGCCAATCAGGGAGCAATCAGCCCCAGCATTTT
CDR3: CASSQSGSNQPQHF

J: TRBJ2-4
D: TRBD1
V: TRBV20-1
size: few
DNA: TGCAGTGCTAGGGACCCAGGGGGTCGGCAAAACATTCAGTACTTC
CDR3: CSARDPGGRQNIQYF

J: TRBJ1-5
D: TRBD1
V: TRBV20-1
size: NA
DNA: TGCAGTGCTATACCCGGGACAGACAATCAGCCCCAGCATTTT
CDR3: CSAIPGTDNQPQHF

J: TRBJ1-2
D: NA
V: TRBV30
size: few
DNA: TGTGCCTGGCGGACAGCGTATGGCTACACCTTC
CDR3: CAWRTAYGYTF

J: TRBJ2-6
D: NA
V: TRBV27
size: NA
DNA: TGTGCCAGCAGCAGGGAAAACGTCGGGGCCAACGTCCTGACTTTC
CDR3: CASSRENVGANVLTF

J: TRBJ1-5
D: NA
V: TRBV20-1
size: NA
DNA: TGCAGTGCTAGAGAGATTGGTTACAATCAGCCCCAGCATTTT
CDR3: CSAREIGYNQPQHF